The 14 T cell receptor beta chains below come from one sample, sequenced in a study of glioma-infiltrating T cells after dendritic cell vaccination. Time point meaning: after dendritic cell vaccination, including at tumor progression/relapse. Measured with immunoSEQ multiplex PCR; TCRdb has only the in-frame clones, and not every one. This sample carries over 65,000 clones, 75% to 90% of them seen once, and the ten largest clones take 8.5%. Specimen: blood, collected after dendritic cell vaccination. The receptor set was obtained from a human donor with glioblastoma.

This clone occurred a few times. The chain has TRBV5-1 and TRBJ1-4, with 7 bases matching TRBD1. The germline V gene has CDR1 SGHRS and CDR2 YFSETQ. The trim removed 7 bases at V and 0 bases at J, leaving 6 bases unmatched. CDR3 length: 15 amino acids. CDR3 in DNA: TGCGCCAGCCAGACAGGGACTCCAACTAATGAAAAACTGTTTTTT. Translating it yields CASQTGTPTNEKLFF.

The chain links TRBV9 to TRBJ2-7; weak D call: TRBD1 (5 bases). In germline, CDR1 is SGDLS, CDR2 YYNGEE. V lost 0 bases to trimming and J lost 0 bases, with 10 bases between them. The length of the CDR3 is 15 residues. DNA for the CDR3: TGTGCCAGCAGCGTAGGTCAGGACATCTCCTACGAGCAGTACTTC. Translation: CASSVGQDISYEQYF.

The chain combines TRBV5-6 with TRBJ1-5; tentatively, D is TRBD1 (5 bases). V was shortened by 0 bases and J by 3 bases, with 13 bases between the two germline ends. CDR1 and CDR2 (germline): SGHDT, YYEEEE. CDR3 length equals 16 residues. The CDR3 region has the DNA TGTGCCAGCAGCTTGGGGAGGGGTCCCTCCAATCAGCCCCAGCATTTT. Its protein product is CASSLGRGPSNQPQHF. Variable domain in full (rest from reference TRBV5-6 and TRBJ1-5): DAGVTQSPTHLIKTRGQQVTLRCSPKSGHDTVSWYQQALGQGPQFIFQYYEEEERQRGNFPDRFSGHQFPNYSSELNVNALLLGDSALYLCASSLGRGPSNQPQHFGDGTRLSIL.

The rearrangement uses TRBV6-6 and TRBJ2-2; TRBD1 might be the D (5 bases). Germline V gene data show CDR1 as MNHNY and CDR2 as SVGAGI (reference sequence). This CDR3 has 13 residues. V lost 6 bases and J lost 3, with 8 bases in between. The CDR3 region has the DNA TGTGCCAGCAGGATGACAGACACCGGGGAGCTGTTTTTT. It codes for CASRMTDTGELFF.

The V gene is TRBV13, the J gene TRBJ2-1; 12 positions match TRBD2. CDR3 length: 14 amino acids. With V trimmed by 6 bases and J by 9 bases, 6 bases remained unmatched. In germline, CDR1 is PRHDT, CDR2 FYEKMQ (reference sequence). CDR3 sequence: CASRSSGRAVEQFF. CDR3 nucleotide sequence: TGTGCCAGCAGATCTAGCGGGAGGGCCGTTGAGCAGTTCTTC.

The chain carries TRBV27 and TRBJ2-7; 7 bases agree with TRBD1. CDR3 length: 15 amino acids. CDR1 is MNHEY and CDR2 is SMNVEV in the germline V gene (reference sequence). The junction had 8 bases not matched to a gene; V was cut back by 2 bases and J by 4 bases. DNA for the CDR3: TGTGCCAGCAGTTTAGGTCGGACAGGCGTATACGAGCAGTACTTC. Translating gives CASSLGRTGVYEQYF.

In its sample, this clone was seen once. V and J are TRBV18 and TRBJ2-7; 7 bases are shared with TRBD2. J lost 2 bases, V lost 4 bases, and 11 bases had no gene match. Per germline, CDR1 KGHSH and CDR2 LQKENI. This CDR3 spans 16 amino acids. The chain's CDR3 is CASSLSSGGGTYEQYF. The CDR3 bases are TGTGCCAGCTCACTATCGTCGGGGGGTGGCACCTACGAGCAGTACTTC.

The chain carries TRBV5-1 and TRBJ2-7, with D perhaps matching TRBD2 (5 bases). Trimming stripped 4 bases from V and 2 bases from J, with 13 bases between. This CDR3 contains 14 residues. Germline CDR1 reads SGHRS; CDR2 reads YFSETQ. The CDR3 sequence: CASSLRATAYEQYF. The CDR3 region has the DNA TGCGCCAGCAGCCTGCGGGCTACTGCCTACGAGCAGTACTTC.

The count of this clone is one. The chain employs TRBV6-5 and TRBJ1-2; D uncertain. CDR1 is MNHEY and CDR2 is SVGAGI in the germline V gene. This CDR3 has 13 residues. The V end lost 6 bases, the J end lost 2 bases, and 10 bases lay between the germline ends. CDR3 coding DNA: TGTGCCAGCAGCCCCCTTATGAACTATGGCTACACCTTC. Residues: CASSPLMNYGYTF.

This rearrangement joins TRBV18 to TRBJ2-7; the D gene is possibly TRBD2 (5 bases). CDR3 length equals 13 residues. Deletions cut 3 bases from V and 3 bases from J, with 9 bases between. Germline values: CDR1 KGHSH, CDR2 LQKENI. The CDR3 region has the DNA TGTGCCAGCTCACCCTTCGACTACTACGAGCAGTACTTC. It translates to CASSPFDYYEQYF.

The CDR3 is CSARDRGDTGELFF. The CDR3 nucleotides are TGCAGCGCTCGGGACAGGGGGGACACCGGGGAGCTGTTTTTT. V gene TRBV29-1 combines with J gene TRBJ2-2, with TRBD1 matching 11 bases. CDR3 length: 14 residues. The J segment lost 3 bases and the V segment lost 7 bases, leaving 4 bases of the junction unmatched. The germline V gene has CDR1 SQVTM and CDR2 ANQGSEA.

V and J are TRBV6-4 and TRBJ2-4; 8 bases map to TRBD1. CDR1 MRHNA and CDR2 SNTAGT come from the germline V gene. Trimming removed 0 bases from V and 2 bases from J; junction bases left unmatched: 24. The CDR3 is made up of 23 amino acids. The CDR3 coding sequence is TGTGCCAGCAGTGACTCAATCCCTCGTCCGGCTGAGACAGGGGATCCCTCCAAAAACATTCAGTACTTC. This encodes CASSDSIPRPAETGDPSKNIQYF.

The DNA of the CDR3 is TGTGCCAGCAGAGATCAAGCGGGAGCTTACAATGAGCAGTTCTTC. Translated: CASRDQAGAYNEQFF. J is TRBJ2-1 and V is TRBV2; the match to TRBD2 covers 8 bases. CDR3 length equals 15 residues. Germline V lookup: CDR1 SNHLY, CDR2 FYNNEI. The junction had 8 bases not matched to a gene; V was cut back by 6 bases and J by 4 bases.

V is TRBV7-2 and J is TRBJ2-7; weak D call: TRBD1 (5 bases). In germline, CDR1 is SGHTA, CDR2 FQGNSA. V lost 5 bases and J lost 0, with 11 bases in between. There are 14 residues in the CDR3. CDR3 protein: CASSTQQVSYEQYF. The CDR3 coding sequence is TGTGCCAGCAGCACACAACAGGTCTCCTACGAGCAGTACTTC.